Listed here are 32 T cell receptor beta chains from one sample, sequenced in a study of blood T cell repertoires in COVID-19. TCRdb's copy holds only in-frame clones and misses some; the assay was immunoSEQ multiplex PCR. Seen here are fewer than 200,000 clones, over 70% observed once, and the top ten hold roughly 18%. Material: peripheral blood. These receptors were taken from a woman in her sixties or seventies who had recovered from COVID-19.

The rearrangement joins TRBV30 to TRBJ1-1; D unresolved. Per germline, CDR1 GTSNPN and CDR2 SVGIG (reference sequence). This CDR3 is built from 12 residues. V was trimmed by 0 bases and J by 8 bases, leaving 10 bases between them. CDR3 coding DNA: TGTGCCTGGAGTGTACCCAAGCCAGAAGCTTTCTTT. Translated: CAWSVPKPEAFF. Filled out from reference TRBV30 and TRBJ1-1, the complete variable domain reads SQTIHQWPATLVQPVGSPLSLECTVEGTSNPNLYWYRQAAGRGLQLLFYSVGIGQISSEVPQNLSASRPQDRQFILSSKKLLLSDSGFYLCAWSVPKPEAFFGQGTRLTVV.

The rearrangement joins TRBV28 to TRBJ2-1; tentative D call: TRBD1 (5 bases). The CDR3 totals 13 residues. With 6 bases removed from V and 7 bases from J, the gap between germline ends came to 13 bases. From germline, CDR1 is MDHEN and CDR2 SYDVKM. The CDR3, as DNA: TGTGCCAGCAGGGGCCAGGGCCGGAATGAGCAGTTCTTC. Translating gives CASRGQGRNEQFF.

The CDR3 protein is CASNSGGAGVNEQFF. The CDR3 bases are TGTGCCAGCAACTCGGGGGGGGCAGGGGTCAATGAGCAGTTCTTC. This chain uses TRBV6-5 with TRBJ2-1; 8 bases fit TRBD2. CDR1 is MNHEY and CDR2 is SVGAGI in the germline V gene. Trimming cost V 7 bases and J 6 bases; bases outside gene matches: 11. CDR3 size: 15 residues.

This clone has just a few counts. This chain connects TRBV7-2 to TRBJ1-1; possibly TRBD1 for D (5 bases). This CDR3 contains 14 residues. V was cut by 5 bases and J by 4 bases, with 14 bases left in between. The germline CDR1 and CDR2 sequences are SGHTA and FQGNSA. In DNA, the CDR3 is TGTGCCAGCAGCCCCCGGGGGGGAACCACTGAAGCTTTCTTT. It yields the protein CASSPRGGTTEAFF. Based on the CDR3 plus reference TRBV7-2 and TRBJ1-1, the full variable domain is GAGVSQSPSNKVTEKGKDVELRCDPISGHTALYWYRQSLGQGLEFLIYFQGNSAPDKSGLPSDRFSAERTGGSVSTLTIQRTQQEDSAVYLCASSPRGGTTEAFFGQGTRLTVV.

The chain is built from TRBV2 and TRBJ2-1; 12 bases are a match to TRBD1. Per the germline V gene, CDR1 is SNHLY and CDR2 is FYNNEI. CDR3 length equals 15 residues. V was pared by 4 bases and J by 6 bases, with 4 bases of the junction left unmatched. The CDR3 nucleotides are TGTGCCAGCAGTGCCCTGGGACAGGGGGCCAATGAGCAGTTCTTC. It specifies CASSALGQGANEQFF.

The chain employs TRBV3-1 (or the pseudogene TRBV3-2) and TRBJ1-2; D may be TRBD1 (6 bases). The ends were cut back, 2 bases at V and 2 bases at J, with 15 bases in the middle. Per germline, CDR1 LGHDT and CDR2 YNNKEL (reference sequence). The CDR3 runs 16 residues. The CDR3 DNA reads as TGTGCCAGCAGCCAAATCACCGGGACACCCAACTATGGCTACACCTTC. Protein: CASSQITGTPNYGYTF.

This sequence joins TRBV6-6 and TRBJ2-7; weak D call: TRBD1 (6 bases). This CDR3 region has 13 residues. Germline CDR1 reads MNHNY; CDR2 reads SVGAGI (reference sequence). V was clipped by 6 bases and J by 2 bases, with 11 bases between them. CDR3 in amino acids: CASRTDSTYEQYF. In DNA form, the CDR3 reads TGTGCCAGCAGGACGGACAGTACCTACGAGCAGTACTTC.

The chain couples TRBV5-4 to TRBJ2-5; 13 bases align to TRBD2. V lost 3 bases, J lost 4 bases, and 6 bases stayed unmatched. Germline loops: CDR1 SGHNT, CDR2 YYREEE (reference sequence). This CDR3 region has 16 residues. The CDR3 loop reads CASSSGTSGIGETQYF. The CDR3, as DNA: TGTGCCAGCAGCTCGGGGACTAGCGGGATAGGAGAGACCCAGTACTTC. The full variable domain, its missing parts supplied by reference TRBV5-4 and TRBJ2-5, is ETGVTQSPTHLIKTRGQQVTLRCSSQSGHNTVSWYQQALGQGPQFIFQYYREEENGRGNFPPRFSGLQFPNYSSELNVNALELDDSALYLCASSSGTSGIGETQYFGPGTRLLVL.

The CDR3 reads CASSLRFPGHSINNYGYTF. The CDR3 DNA sequence: TGTGCCAGCAGCTTGAGGTTTCCAGGCCACTCGATAAACAACTATGGCTACACCTTC. This sequence joins TRBV5-6 and TRBJ1-2; no clear D gene. Between the trimmed V and J ends, which lost 1 base and 2 bases, there was a span of 24 bases. The CDR3 is made up of 19 amino acids. CDR1 and CDR2 (germline): SGHDT, YYEEEE.

V usage is TRBV5-1 and J usage is TRBJ2-5; 9 nucleotides line up with TRBD1. The CDR3 runs to 13 residues. The V gene end was trimmed by 9 bases and the J gene end by 0 bases; junction bases not matched to a gene: 3. Germline loops: CDR1 SGHRS, CDR2 YFSETQ. The CDR3 is CATGQGYQETQYF. CDR3 bases: TGCGCCACCGGACAGGGGTACCAAGAGACCCAGTACTTC.

The table lists this clone with a count of one. The chain uses TRBV30 and TRBJ1-1; the D is unclear. Germline CDR1 and CDR2: GTSNPN and SVGIG (reference sequence). The CDR3 extends over 13 amino acids. Deletions cut 4 bases from V and 0 bases from J, with 9 bases between. CDR3: CAWTGDMNTEAFF. As DNA, the CDR3 is TGTGCCTGGACCGGGGATATGAACACTGAAGCTTTCTTT.

J is TRBJ1-2 and V is TRBV11-2; D call uncertain. Deletions cut 1 base from V and 6 bases from J, with 3 bases between. This CDR3 comprises 11 residues. Germline V gene data show CDR1 as SGHAT and CDR2 as FQNNGV. This CDR3 reads CASSLGHGYTF. Here the CDR3 DNA reads TGTGCCAGCAGCTTAGGGCATGGCTACACCTTC.

The chain is built from TRBV28 and TRBJ2-1; weak D call: TRBD2 (6 bases). Germline CDR1 is MDHEN and CDR2 is SYDVKM. V lost 3 bases and J lost 0, with 15 bases in between. CDR3 size: 17 residues. The DNA for the CDR3 is TGTGCCAGCAGTTTCCCCCCCGGCGGGGACTCCTACAATGAGCAGTTCTTC. This gives the protein CASSFPPGGDSYNEQFF.

The chain links TRBV30 to TRBJ1-2, with a possible D match to TRBD1 (6 bases). V lost 4 bases and J 4 bases, leaving 19 bases between the germline ends. The germline gives CDR1 GTSNPN, CDR2 SVGIG (reference sequence). The CDR3 loop spans 15 amino acids. The CDR3 region has the DNA TGTGCCTGGATCTGGGGTCCCCGCAGGGGCTATGGCTACACCTTC. This codes for CAWIWGPRRGYGYTF.

The chain employs TRBV18 and TRBJ1-2; D perhaps matches TRBD1 (5 bases). From germline, CDR1 is KGHSH and CDR2 LQKENI. V was shortened by 4 bases and J by 5 bases, with 14 bases between the two germline ends. CDR3 size: 14 residues. The CDR3 DNA reads TGTGCCAGCTCACGGCAGGGTCAAGGATATGGCTACACCTTC. Residues: CASSRQGQGYGYTF.

The table lists this clone with a count of one. This rearrangement joins TRBV7-3 to TRBJ2-5; possibly TRBD2 for D (7 bases). This CDR3 comprises 14 residues. V lost 5 bases, J lost 2 bases, and 12 bases lay in between. The germline V gene has CDR1 SGHTA and CDR2 FQGTGA. The CDR3 sequence is CASSQAGAQETQYF. The CDR3 nucleotides are TGTGCCAGCAGCCAGGCGGGGGCGCAAGAGACCCAGTACTTC.

The chain employs TRBV5-1 and TRBJ1-2; no definite D call. V was clipped by 6 bases and J by 3 bases, with 27 bases between them. CDR1 and CDR2 from the germline V gene are SGHRS and YFSETQ. This CDR3 region has 18 residues. The CDR3 loop is CASTRGKGFGVRDYGYTF. The DNA of the CDR3 is TGCGCCAGCACCCGGGGTAAGGGCTTTGGGGTTCGTGACTATGGCTACACCTTC.

The chain has TRBV15 and TRBJ1-2; D is perhaps TRBD1 (5 bases). Germline lookup yields CDR1 LNHNV and CDR2 YYDKDF (reference sequence). V was cut by 6 bases and J by 7 bases, with 12 bases left in between. The CDR3 length is 12 residues. The CDR3 is CATREGIFGYTF. The CDR3 nucleotides are TGTGCCACCAGGGAGGGGATTTTTGGCTACACCTTC.

This clone was seen a handful of times. V is TRBV28 and J is TRBJ1-2; the match to TRBD1 covers 8 bases. CDR1 and CDR2 (germline): MDHEN, SYDVKM. Trimming cost V 7 bases and J 8 bases; bases outside gene matches: 3. CDR3 length equals 11 residues. This CDR3 is CASNRGSGYTF. The CDR3, as DNA: TGTGCCAGCAACAGGGGGTCCGGCTACACCTTC.

The V gene is TRBV27, the J gene TRBJ2-1; perhaps TRBD1 as D (6 bases). Trimming shortened V by 7 bases and J by 0 bases, and 28 bases separated the two germline ends. Germline V gene sequence: CDR1 MNHEY, CDR2 SMNVEV (reference sequence). The length of the CDR3 is 20 residues. CDR3 protein: CASILSGGQGPPSSYNEQFF. The CDR3 DNA follows: TGTGCCAGCATCTTATCGGGTGGGCAGGGGCCCCCCAGCTCCTACAATGAGCAGTTCTTC.

The J gene is TRBJ1-2, the V gene TRBV5-1, with TRBD1 matching over 10 bases. The J segment lost 1 base and the V segment lost 4 bases, leaving 7 bases of the junction unmatched. CDR1 and CDR2 from the germline V gene are SGHRS and YFSETQ. The CDR3 spans 16 residues. Written as DNA, the CDR3 is TGCGCCAGCAGCATCGGACAGGGGGGGATTAACTATGGCTACACCTTC. Amino acid sequence: CASSIGQGGINYGYTF.

The chain carries TRBV10-1 and TRBJ1-2, with 7 bases lining up with TRBD1. There are 14 residues in the CDR3. The V gene end was trimmed by 6 bases and the J gene end by 2 bases; junction bases not matched to a gene: 6. The germline CDR1 and CDR2 sequences are WNHNN and SYGVQD (reference sequence). The CDR3 DNA follows: TGCGCCAGCAGCCCGGGACAGAGAAACTATGGCTACACCTTC. It is translated as CASSPGQRNYGYTF.

CDR3 amino acids: CASSHRGDPLYGYTF. The CDR3 nucleotides read TGTGCCAGCAGCCACCGAGGAGACCCACTCTATGGCTACACCTTC. The rearrangement joins TRBV3-1 (or the pseudogene TRBV3-2) to TRBJ1-2, with D hard to call. This CDR3 spans 15 amino acids. Per germline, CDR1 LGHDT and CDR2 YNNKEL (reference sequence). Trimming shortened V by 3 bases and J by 4 bases, and 15 bases separated the two germline ends.

This sequence joins TRBV9 and TRBJ1-1; 10 bases map to TRBD1. Germline CDR1 is SGDLS and CDR2 is YYNGEE. Trimming at V came to 6 bases and at J to 8 bases, leaving 7 bases not matched to a gene. The CDR3 extends over 13 amino acids. The CDR3 protein is CASNRQGAREAFF. The CDR3 DNA is TGTGCCAGCAACCGACAGGGGGCGCGGGAAGCTTTCTTT.

V is TRBV12-3 or TRBV12-4 and J is TRBJ2-3, with D maybe TRBD2 (5 bases). Between the trimmed V and J ends, which lost 5 bases and 9 bases, there was a span of 12 bases. The CDR3 covers 12 residues. DNA of the CDR3: TGTGCCAGCAGTGAAACTAGAGCCACGCAGTATTTT. Translated, it gives CASSETRATQYF.

The CDR3 loop reads CASSWTSGHTQYF. CDR3 DNA sequence: TGTGCCAGCAGTTGGACTAGCGGACACACGCAGTATTTT. The V and J genes are TRBV6-5 and TRBJ2-3; 10 bases align to TRBD2. CDR3 length equals 13 residues. CDR1 is MNHEY and CDR2 is SVGAGI in the germline V gene. V dropped 4 bases and J dropped 9; count of bases not matched to a gene: 4.

The chain is built from TRBV18 and TRBJ2-1; 11 bases fit TRBD2. Trimming removed 3 bases from V and 8 bases from J; junction bases left unmatched: 3. Germline V gives CDR1 KGHSH, CDR2 LQKENI. The CDR3 is made up of 14 amino acids. The CDR3 spells CASSPGLAGDEQFF. The CDR3 DNA reads TGTGCCAGCTCACCCGGACTAGCGGGCGATGAGCAGTTCTTC.

The gene calls are TRBV29-1 and TRBJ2-1; 7 bases agree with TRBD2. This CDR3 is 11 amino acids long. The germline V gene has CDR1 SQVTM and CDR2 ANQGSEA. Trimming took 4 bases from V and 16 from J; bases not matched to a gene: 10. The CDR3 DNA reads TGCAGCGTTGCCCCGCCGGGGAGGGCCTTCTTC. Translation gives CSVAPPGRAFF.

This rearrangement joins TRBV3-1 (or the pseudogene TRBV3-2) to TRBJ2-3, with 14 nucleotides matching TRBD2. Per the germline V gene, CDR1 is LGHDT and CDR2 is YNNKEL (reference sequence). This CDR3 spans 18 amino acids. V was pared by 4 bases and J by 1 base, with 7 bases of the junction left unmatched. Here the CDR3 DNA reads TGTGCCAGCAGCCCCCGGGGACTAGCGGGGGACCGCACAGATACGCAGTATTTT. Protein product: CASSPRGLAGDRTDTQYF.

This chain uses TRBV3-1 (or the pseudogene TRBV3-2) with TRBJ1-1, with 7 bases fitting TRBD1. The V gene end was trimmed by 3 bases and the J gene end by 9 bases; junction bases not matched to a gene: 4. Germline V gene sequence: CDR1 LGHDT, CDR2 YNNKEL (reference sequence). The CDR3 runs to 12 residues. CDR3 amino acids: CASSQGQTQAFF. CDR3 coding DNA: TGTGCCAGCAGCCAGGGACAGACCCAAGCTTTCTTT.

The chain carries TRBV29-1 and TRBJ2-1; D uncertain. Germline V gene lookup returns CDR1 SQVTM and CDR2 ANQGSEA. V lost 4 bases and J lost 9, with 13 bases in between. This CDR3 has 12 amino acids. CDR3 amino acids: CSVGVGSGEQFF. The CDR3 bases are TGCAGCGTTGGGGTCGGGTCCGGTGAGCAGTTCTTC.

The rearrangement joins TRBV28 to TRBJ1-5, with D tentatively TRBD1 (5 bases). Trimming cost V 6 bases and J 3 bases, with 15 bases left between them. This CDR3 region has 15 residues. Germline loops: CDR1 MDHEN, CDR2 SYDVKM. CDR3 sequence reads: CASSPWGGLNQPQHF. The CDR3 nucleotides read TGTGCCAGCAGCCCTTGGGGGGGTCTCAATCAGCCCCAGCATTTT.